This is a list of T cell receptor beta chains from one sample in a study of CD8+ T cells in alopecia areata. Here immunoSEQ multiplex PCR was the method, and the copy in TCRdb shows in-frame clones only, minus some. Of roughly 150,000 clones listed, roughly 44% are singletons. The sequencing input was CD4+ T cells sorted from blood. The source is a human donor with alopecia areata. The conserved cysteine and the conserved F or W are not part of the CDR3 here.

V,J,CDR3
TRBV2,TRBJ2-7,ASSDRTYTYEQY
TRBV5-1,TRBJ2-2,ASSGGQVLTGELF
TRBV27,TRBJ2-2,ASSLRWMSTGELF
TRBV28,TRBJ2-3,ASQLAGGADTQY
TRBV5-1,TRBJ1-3,ASSVDSHSGNTIY
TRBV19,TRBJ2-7,AASLGDSYEQY
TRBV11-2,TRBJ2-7,ASRGRGAGFYEQY
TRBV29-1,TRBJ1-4,SALGGINEKLF
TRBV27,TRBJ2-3,ASSFSGGDTQY
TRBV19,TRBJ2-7,ASSRDSRGGYEQY
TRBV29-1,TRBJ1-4,SVEAGGTFIGEKLF
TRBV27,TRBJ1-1,ASGFTGRRTF
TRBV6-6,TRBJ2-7,ASSYPVGAYEQY
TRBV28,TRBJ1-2,ASSLTGEGYGYT
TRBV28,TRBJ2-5,ASSFSGGETQY
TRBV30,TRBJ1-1,AWDQAKNTEAF
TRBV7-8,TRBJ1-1,ASSFDSNTEAF